Presented here are 23 T cell receptor beta chains from one specimen sequenced in a study of cytomegalovirus exposure and HLA in healthy donors (dated by TCRdb to 2015 to 2018). Libraries came from the immunoSEQ multiplex PCR assay. For the multiplex PCR, a mixture combining 60 forward primers for TCR Vbeta segments and 13 reverse primers for TCR Jbeta segments was used. This immuneACCESS table, as held by TCRdb, lists in-frame sequences with V and J called but not all clones. Of the missing ones, under half trace to an unresolved V gene in checked studies; the others have no known cause. The sample contains 85,000 to 100,000 clones, over 75% of them found a single time. The top ten clonotypes cover around 7.3% of the sample. The source material was PBMCs. The source of these receptors is a man aged 45-65 years in good health and CMV-seropositive.

The chain recombines TRBV5-1 with TRBJ2-7; TRBD2 aligns across 12 bases. The CDR3 is made up of 15 amino acids. Germline CDR1 SGHRS, CDR2 YFSETQ. Trimming removed 4 bases from V and 4 bases from J; junction bases left unmatched: 6. The CDR3: CASSRLAGDLYEQYF. CDR3 bases: TGCGCCAGCAGCCGACTAGCGGGGGACCTATACGAGCAGTACTTC.

This chain uses TRBV16 with TRBJ2-7; 8 bases line up with TRBD1. Germline V gene sequence: CDR1 KGHSY, CDR2 FQNENV. The CDR3 contains 15 residues. V shed 4 bases, J shed 3 bases, and the junction held 8 bases outside the gene matches. CDR3 loop: CASSPNAGGSYEQYF. CDR3 nucleotides: TGTGCCAGCAGCCCCAACGCAGGGGGCAGCTACGAGCAGTACTTC.

Worth noting for this clone: An end of the junction does not agree with germline; a read error may underlie this. This chain joins TRBV29-1 and TRBJ1-6; 8 bases are shared with TRBD1. Germline V gene data show CDR1 as SQVTM and CDR2 as ANQGSEA. The CDR3 extends over 13 amino acids. Here the CDR3 reads CSVMTGDLSPLNF. The CDR3 DNA reads as TGCAGCGTCATGACAGGGGATCTATCACCCCTCAACTTT.

This clone was detected a few times. The chain uses TRBV4-1 and TRBJ1-1; D remains unclear. This CDR3 contains 14 residues. Trimming cost V 1 base and J 0 bases, with 6 bases left between them. Germline V gives CDR1 MGHRA, CDR2 YSYEKL. CDR3 loop: CASSQAGLNTEAFF. The DNA of the CDR3 is TGCGCCAGCAGCCAAGCTGGCCTGAACACTGAAGCTTTCTTT.

The rearrangement uses TRBV5-5 and TRBJ1-3, with D possibly TRBD1 on 6 matching bases. CDR1 is SGHKS and CDR2 is YYEKEE in the germline V gene (reference sequence). This CDR3 comprises 17 residues. Trimming took 3 bases from V and 0 from J, leaving 16 bases between them. In DNA, the CDR3 is TGTGCCAGCAGCTCTATCCCGGGACACGGCTCTGGAAACACCATATATTTT. This codes for CASSSIPGHGSGNTIYF.

The chain has TRBV12-1 and TRBJ1-2; TRBD1 was called by the table and not checked on the DNA. TRBV12-1 is a pseudogene locus. This CDR3 region has 15 residues. In DNA form, the CDR3 reads TGTGCCAGCAGCTCCTCACAGGGATTTCGGTATGGCTACACCTTC. This gives the protein CASSSSQGFRYGYTF.

This clone was observed a few times. The chain links TRBV13 to TRBJ1-1, with 10 bases that match TRBD1. Germline V gives CDR1 PRHDT, CDR2 FYEKMQ (reference sequence). V gave up 3 bases and J gave up 6 bases; unmatched junction bases: 7. This CDR3 is 15 amino acids long. In DNA form, the CDR3 reads TGTGCCAGCAGCTTTAGGGACAGGGGAGCGGCTGAAGCTTTCTTT. Translation: CASSFRDRGAAEAFF.

This clone was detected a few times. The V gene is TRBV5-8, the J gene TRBJ2-2, with 7 bases matching TRBD2. Germline V gene data show CDR1 as SGHTS and CDR2 as YDEGEE. There are 14 residues in the CDR3. V shed 7 bases and J 4 bases; nucleotides not matched to a gene: 7. CDR3 protein: CASGASGFTGELFF. Here the CDR3 DNA reads TGTGCCAGCGGAGCTAGCGGATTCACCGGGGAGCTGTTTTTT.

The chain carries TRBV29-1 and TRBJ2-7, with D perhaps TRBD2 (6 bases). The V end lost 2 bases, the J end lost 4 bases, and 9 bases lay between the germline ends. There are 12 residues in the CDR3. The germline V gene encodes CDR1 SQVTM and CDR2 ANQGSEA. The CDR3 region is CSVETGTYEQYF. The CDR3 DNA follows: TGCAGCGTTGAAACGGGGACTTACGAGCAGTACTTC.

This clone was counted a few times. V gene TRBV9 combines with J gene TRBJ1-5, with 7 bases that match TRBD1. Germline trimming cut 4 bases from V and 6 bases from J; bases unmatched to any gene: 7. This CDR3 spans 14 amino acids. The germline gives CDR1 SGDLS, CDR2 YYNGEE. CDR3 in DNA: TGTGCCAGCAGCATGACAGGGAACGGTCAGCCCCAGCATTTT. Translating gives CASSMTGNGQPQHF.

A few counts support this clone. The chain is built from TRBV29-1 and TRBJ1-1; unclear D gene. Germline CDR1 reads SQVTM; CDR2 reads ANQGSEA. This CDR3 is 12 amino acids long. V was trimmed by 6 bases and J by 3 bases, leaving 11 bases between them. The CDR3 sequence is CSVSSDDTEAFF. In DNA form, the CDR3 reads TGCAGCGTGAGCAGCGACGACACTGAAGCTTTCTTT.

The chain employs TRBV6-5 and TRBJ1-2; tentative D call: TRBD1 (6 bases). The CDR3 loop spans 13 amino acids. Trimming took 4 bases from V and 12 from J, leaving 18 bases between them. The germline CDR1 and CDR2 sequences are MNHEY and SVGAGI. In nucleotides, the CDR3 is TGTGCCAGCAGTTTCCGACAGGACGTGAATAACACCTTC. As protein: CASSFRQDVNNTF.

The chain has TRBV7-8 and TRBJ2-5, with 10 bases aligning to TRBD2. Trimming cost V 6 bases and J 1 base; bases outside gene matches: 5. The CDR3 spans 15 residues. CDR1 and CDR2 (germline): SGHVS, FQNEAQ. For the CDR3, the DNA is TGTGCCAGCAGTCAAACTAGCGGGGTCCAAGAGACCCAGTACTTC. It specifies CASSQTSGVQETQYF.

This rearrangement joins TRBV28 to TRBJ1-5, with unresolved D. Trimming removed 4 bases at V and 5 bases at J, with 6 bases between. CDR3 length: 12 amino acids. CDR1 and CDR2 from the germline V gene are MDHEN and SYDVKM. The CDR3 sequence: CASSSPDQPQHF. The DNA for the CDR3 is TGTGCCAGCAGTTCCCCTGATCAGCCCCAGCATTTT.

The rearrangement uses TRBV7-2 and TRBJ1-2; 8 bases map to TRBD1. CDR3 length equals 15 residues. Unmatched junction bases numbered 7, after V lost 5 bases and J lost 2 bases. Germline V gene data show CDR1 as SGHTA and CDR2 as FQGNSA. CDR3 region: CASSMTGAFNYGYTF. The CDR3 nucleotides are TGTGCCAGCAGCATGACAGGGGCTTTCAACTATGGCTACACCTTC.

The V and J genes are TRBV4-2 and TRBJ1-3, with 8 bases aligning to TRBD1. CDR3 length equals 16 residues. The ends lost 0 bases at V and 4 bases at J; junction bases unmatched: 5. Germline loops: CDR1 LGHNA, CDR2 YNFKEQ. The CDR3 spells CASSQDRGQRGNTIYF. The CDR3 coding sequence is TGTGCCAGCAGCCAAGACAGGGGGCAAAGGGGAAACACCATATATTTT.

J is TRBJ2-7 and V is TRBV30, with TRBD1 matching 8 bases. The CDR3 runs 14 residues. V was clipped by 5 bases and J by 2 bases; unmatched bases: 8. Germline CDR1 and CDR2: GTSNPN and SVGIG (reference sequence). CDR3 in DNA: TGTGCCTGGGAGACGGACAGGGCGACCTACGAGCAGTACTTC. Protein: CAWETDRATYEQYF. The entire variable domain, with the rest obtained from reference TRBV30 and TRBJ2-7, is as follows: SQTIHQWPATLVQPVGSPLSLECTVEGTSNPNLYWYRQAAGRGLQLLFYSVGIGQISSEVPQNLSASRPQDRQFILSSKKLLLSDSGFYLCAWETDRATYEQYFGPGTRLTVT.

The V and J genes are TRBV7-6 and TRBJ1-1; TRBD1 might be the D (5 bases). Between the trimmed V and J ends, which lost 5 bases and 4 bases, there was a span of 11 bases. CDR1 and CDR2 from the germline V gene are SGHVS and FNYEAQ. The CDR3 runs to 13 residues. CDR3 DNA: TGTGCCAGCAGCCCACCGGGGGTCACTGAAGCTTTCTTT. The encoded protein is CASSPPGVTEAFF.

The V call is TRBV18, the J call TRBJ2-1; 9 bases are a match to TRBD2. The CDR3 is made up of 19 amino acids. Germline-derived CDR1 and CDR2 are KGHSH and LQKENI. V dropped 3 bases and J dropped 3; count of bases not matched to a gene: 15. CDR3 nucleotides: TGTGCCAGCTCACCCCAAGGGCGGGGGGGCCGAGGGGGCTACAATGAGCAGTTCTTC. Translated, it gives CASSPQGRGGRGGYNEQFF.

This clone showed up just once. The chain has TRBV28 and TRBJ2-1; D possibly corresponds to TRBD1 (5 bases). Trimming took 7 bases from V and 4 from J, leaving 11 bases between them. Per germline, CDR1 MDHEN and CDR2 SYDVKM. The CDR3 contains 13 residues. CDR3 DNA: TGTGCCAGCAAAACAGGCCTGTACAATGAGCAGTTCTTC. Translation: CASKTGLYNEQFF.

The gene calls are TRBV21-1 and TRBJ1-6; the D call of TRBD1 is as the table states it, not checked on the DNA. TRBV21-1 is classified as a pseudogene. The CDR3 has 18 residues. The CDR3 loop reads CASSKEGGRDRINPPLHF. The CDR3 nucleotides read TGTGCCAGCAGCAAAGAGGGTGGCCGGGACAGGATAAACCCACCCCTCCACTTT.

The gene calls are TRBV5-4 and TRBJ2-1; 12 bases agree with TRBD2. Germline CDR1 SGHNT, CDR2 YYREEE (reference sequence). The CDR3 runs 16 residues. Losses at the gene ends were 0 bases for V and 9 bases for J; bases not matched to a gene: 7. CDR3 DNA sequence: TGTGCCAGCAGCTTGGCCCCTAGCGGGGGGGGGAGTGAGCAGTTCTTC. Residues: CASSLAPSGGGSEQFF.

V gene TRBV19 combines with J gene TRBJ2-3; TRBD2 is a possible D gene (6 bases). Trimming pared 5 bases from V and 5 bases from J, leaving 17 bases between. The germline V gene has CDR1 LNHDA and CDR2 SQIVND (reference sequence). This CDR3 spans 15 amino acids. CDR3 coding DNA: TGTGCCAGTAGTGAGGGAGGCAGGAGGGGAGATACGCAGTATTTT. Encoded protein: CASSEGGRRGDTQYF.